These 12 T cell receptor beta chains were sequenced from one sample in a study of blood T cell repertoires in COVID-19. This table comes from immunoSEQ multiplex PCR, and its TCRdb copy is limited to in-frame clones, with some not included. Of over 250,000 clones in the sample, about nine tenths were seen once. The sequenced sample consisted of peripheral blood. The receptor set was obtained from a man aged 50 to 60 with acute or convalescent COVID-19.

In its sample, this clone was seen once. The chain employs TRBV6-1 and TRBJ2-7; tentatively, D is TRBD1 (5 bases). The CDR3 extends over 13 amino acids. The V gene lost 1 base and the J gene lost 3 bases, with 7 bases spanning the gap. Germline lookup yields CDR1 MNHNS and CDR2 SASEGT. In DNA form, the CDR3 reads TGTGCCAGCAGTGAAGGCAGGGTCTACGAGCAGTACTTC. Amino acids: CASSEGRVYEQYF.

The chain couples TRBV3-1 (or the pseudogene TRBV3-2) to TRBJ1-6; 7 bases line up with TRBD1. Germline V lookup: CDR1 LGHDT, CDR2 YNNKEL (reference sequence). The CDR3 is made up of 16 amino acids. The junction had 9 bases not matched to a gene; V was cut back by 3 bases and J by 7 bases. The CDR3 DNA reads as TGTGCCAGCAGCCAGGGACCTGACAGGGTGAATTCACCCCTCCACTTT. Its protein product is CASSQGPDRVNSPLHF.

The CDR3 loop is CASRQGGNSPLHF. CDR3 bases: TGTGCCAGCAGACAGGGTGGTAATTCACCCCTCCACTTT. The chain joins TRBV12-3 or TRBV12-4 to TRBJ1-6, with D perhaps matching TRBD1 (6 bases). V was cut by 6 bases and J by 6 bases, with 9 bases left in between. This CDR3 is built from 13 residues.

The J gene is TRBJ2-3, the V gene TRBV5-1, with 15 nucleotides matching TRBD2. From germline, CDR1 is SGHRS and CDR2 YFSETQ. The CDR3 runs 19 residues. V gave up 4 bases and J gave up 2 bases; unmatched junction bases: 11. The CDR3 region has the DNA TGCGCCAGCAGCGCGGGACTAGCGGGGGGCCACCTTCTCACAGATACGCAGTATTTT. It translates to CASSAGLAGGHLLTDTQYF.

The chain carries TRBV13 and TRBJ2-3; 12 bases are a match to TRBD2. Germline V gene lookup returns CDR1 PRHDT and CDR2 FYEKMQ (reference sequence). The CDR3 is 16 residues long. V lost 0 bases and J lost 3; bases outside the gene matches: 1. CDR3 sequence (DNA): TGTGCCAGCAGCTTAGGGACTAGCGGGGGTACAGATACGCAGTATTTT. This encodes CASSLGTSGGTDTQYF.

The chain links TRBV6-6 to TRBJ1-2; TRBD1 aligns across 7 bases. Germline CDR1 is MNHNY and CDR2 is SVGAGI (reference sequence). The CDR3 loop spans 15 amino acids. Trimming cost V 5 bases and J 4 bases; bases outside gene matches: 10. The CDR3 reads CASSPRQGSLYGYTF. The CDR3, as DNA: TGTGCCAGCAGTCCACGACAGGGATCGCTCTATGGCTACACCTTC.

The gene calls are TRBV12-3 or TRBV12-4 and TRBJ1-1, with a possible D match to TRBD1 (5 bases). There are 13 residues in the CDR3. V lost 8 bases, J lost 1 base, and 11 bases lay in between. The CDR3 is CASRYGGNTEAFF. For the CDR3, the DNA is TGTGCCAGCCGTTACGGGGGGAACACTGAAGCTTTCTTT.

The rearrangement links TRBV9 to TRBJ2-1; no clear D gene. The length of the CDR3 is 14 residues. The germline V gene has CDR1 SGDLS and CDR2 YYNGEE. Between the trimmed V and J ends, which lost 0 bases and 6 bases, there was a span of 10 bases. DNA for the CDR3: TGTGCCAGCAGCGTAGGGCCCCCCCCCAATGAGCAGTTCTTC. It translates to CASSVGPPPNEQFF.

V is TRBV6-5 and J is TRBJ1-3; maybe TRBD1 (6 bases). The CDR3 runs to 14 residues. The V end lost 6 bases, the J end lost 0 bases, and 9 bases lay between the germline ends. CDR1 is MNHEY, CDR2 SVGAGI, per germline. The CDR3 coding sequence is TGTGCCAGCAGCGCAGGGGTCTCTGGAAACACCATATATTTT. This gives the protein CASSAGVSGNTIYF.

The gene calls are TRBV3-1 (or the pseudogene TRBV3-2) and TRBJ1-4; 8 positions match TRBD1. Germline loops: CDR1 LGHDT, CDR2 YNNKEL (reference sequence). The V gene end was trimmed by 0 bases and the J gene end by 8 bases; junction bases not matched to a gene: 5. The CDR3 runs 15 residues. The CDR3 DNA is TGTGCCAGCAGCCAAGACTGGGGGGACAGGGAAAAACTGTTTTTT. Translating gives CASSQDWGDREKLFF.

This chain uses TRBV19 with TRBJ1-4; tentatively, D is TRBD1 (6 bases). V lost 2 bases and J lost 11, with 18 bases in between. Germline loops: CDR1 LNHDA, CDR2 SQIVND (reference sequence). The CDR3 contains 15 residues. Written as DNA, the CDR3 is TGTGCCAGTAGTATACTTCGAGGGGGACATCGGAAACTGTTTTTT. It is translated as CASSILRGGHRKLFF.

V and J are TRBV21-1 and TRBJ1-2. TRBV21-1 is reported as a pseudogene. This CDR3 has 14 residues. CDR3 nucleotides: TGTGCCAGCAGCATAGAGGCCGTAGACTATGGCTACACCTTC. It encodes CASSIEAVDYGYTF.